The next 5 T cell receptor beta chains were all read from a single sample in a study of human T cells and chemical hapten exposure. Indicated time point: patch test 1, 2 weeks after DPC sensitization. As to treatment: therapeutic diphenylcyclopropenone sensitization with weekly scalp DPC. TCRdb independently ran MiXCR on the RACE reads; one entry per CDR3 protein. The data hold some 380,000 distinct CDR3 sequences, with more than 4.5% observed a single time. The sample was whole blood, taken in connection with sensitization to the hapten diphenylcyclopropenone (DPC). These receptor sequences come from a woman aged 45 to 65 with alopecia areata. Some clones in this sample may be carry-over from other donors' samples.

The V gene is TRBV7-2, the J gene TRBJ1-1; the D gene is possibly TRBD1 (5 bases). The ends were cut back, 5 bases at V and 4 bases at J, with 17 bases in the middle. The germline V gene encodes CDR1 SGHTA and CDR2 FQGNSA. This CDR3 contains 15 residues. DNA for the CDR3: TGTGCCAGCAGCCCTCACCAGGAGGGGAGCACTGAAGCTTTCTTT. Encoded protein: CASSPHQEGSTEAFF.

This clonotype has more than one count but fewer than ten. The CDR3 sequence is CASSDWVGRETYNEQFF. CDR3 nucleotides: TGTGCCAGCAGTGACTGGGTAGGGCGGGAGACCTACAATGAGCAGTTCTTC. This sequence joins TRBV6-1 and TRBJ2-1; 7 bases fit TRBD2. The CDR3 is 17 amino acids. The V segment lost 3 bases and the J segment 2 bases; nucleotides outside the gene matches: 10. From germline, CDR1 is MNHNS and CDR2 SASEGT.

This clonotype has just a few counts. The chain uses TRBV27 and TRBJ2-7; TRBD2 agrees at 8 bases. Germline V gives CDR1 MNHEY, CDR2 SMNVEV (reference sequence). There are 14 residues in the CDR3. V dropped 3 bases and J dropped 7; count of bases not matched to a gene: 8. CDR3 loop: CASSFSGSGGEQYF. The DNA for the CDR3 is TGTGCCAGCAGTTTTTCAGGCTCGGGGGGGGAGCAGTACTTC.

This clonotype was counted at least ten times. The chain combines TRBV7-8 with TRBJ2-7; D unclear. With 5 bases removed from V and 1 base from J, the gap between germline ends came to 9 bases. The CDR3 contains 13 residues. CDR1 and CDR2 (germline): SGHVS, FQNEAQ. CDR3: CASSPRPSYEQYF. In DNA, the CDR3 is TGTGCCAGCAGCCCCCGGCCTTCCTACGAGCAGTACTTC.

This clonotype has ten or more counts. The chain combines TRBV24-1 with TRBJ2-1; 7 bases are shared with TRBD2. The CDR3 runs 14 residues. Germline-derived CDR1 and CDR2 are KGHDR and SFDVKD. With V trimmed by 5 bases and J by 4 bases, 4 bases remained unmatched. The CDR3 nucleotides are TGTGCCACCAGTGGGGGACTACTTTACAATGAGCAGTTCTTC. It is translated as CATSGGLLYNEQFF.